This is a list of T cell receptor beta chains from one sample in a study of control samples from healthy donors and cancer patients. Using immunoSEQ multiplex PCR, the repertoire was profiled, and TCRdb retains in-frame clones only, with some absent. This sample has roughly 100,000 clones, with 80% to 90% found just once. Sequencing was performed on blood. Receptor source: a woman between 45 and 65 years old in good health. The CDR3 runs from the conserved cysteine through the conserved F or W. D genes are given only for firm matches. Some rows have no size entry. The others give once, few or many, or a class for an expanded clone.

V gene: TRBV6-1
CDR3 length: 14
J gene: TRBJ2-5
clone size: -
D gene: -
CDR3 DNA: TGTGCCAGCAGTGAAGAGGCGATGACCGGGACCCAGTACTTC
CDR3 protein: CASSEEAMTGTQYF

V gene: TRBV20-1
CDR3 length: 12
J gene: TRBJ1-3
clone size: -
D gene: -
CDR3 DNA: TGCAGTGCTAGTTTAGGGGGAAACACCATATATTTT
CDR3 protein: CSASLGGNTIYF

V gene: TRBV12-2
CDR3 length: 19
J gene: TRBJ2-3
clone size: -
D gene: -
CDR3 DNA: TGTGCAAGTCGAAGGGGGGCGGGAGGCCTCACCTTTTGCACAGATACGCAGTATTTT
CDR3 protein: CASRRGAGGLTFCTDTQYF

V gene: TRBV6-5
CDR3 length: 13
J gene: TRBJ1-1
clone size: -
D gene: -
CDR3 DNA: TGTGCCAGCGGCCCCCGGGGGCCCACTGAAGCTTTCTTT
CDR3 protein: CASGPRGPTEAFF

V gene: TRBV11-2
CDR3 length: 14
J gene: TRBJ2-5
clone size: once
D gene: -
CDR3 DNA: TGTGCCAGCAGCTTAGGGAGTGGTACAGAGACCCAGTACTTC
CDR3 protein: CASSLGSGTETQYF

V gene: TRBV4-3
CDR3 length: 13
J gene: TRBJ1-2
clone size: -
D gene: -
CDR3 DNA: TGCGCCAGCAGCCAAGGCGGACTCTATGGCTACACCTTC
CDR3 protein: CASSQGGLYGYTF

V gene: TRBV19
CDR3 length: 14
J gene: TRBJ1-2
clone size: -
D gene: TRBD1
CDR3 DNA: TGTGCCAGTGGGGGGACAGTAAATAACTATGGCTACACCTTC
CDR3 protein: CASGGTVNNYGYTF

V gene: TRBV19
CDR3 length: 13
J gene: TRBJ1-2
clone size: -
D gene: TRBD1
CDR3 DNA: TGTGCCAGTAGTCCGGACAGGGCGGCTGGCTACACCTTC
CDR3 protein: CASSPDRAAGYTF

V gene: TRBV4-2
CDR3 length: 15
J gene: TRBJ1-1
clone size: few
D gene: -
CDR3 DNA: TGTGCCAGCAGCCAAGATCCCCAGGGCCCCACTGAAGCTTTCTTT
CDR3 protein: CASSQDPQGPTEAFF

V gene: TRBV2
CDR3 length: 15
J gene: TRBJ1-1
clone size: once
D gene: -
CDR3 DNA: TGTGCCAGCAGCGTTGACAGGACAATGAACACTGAAGCTTTCTTT
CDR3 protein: CASSVDRTMNTEAFF

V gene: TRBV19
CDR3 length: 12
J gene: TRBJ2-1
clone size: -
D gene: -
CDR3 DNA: TGTGCCAGTAGTATACGGTACAATGAGCAGTTCTTC
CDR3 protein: CASSIRYNEQFF

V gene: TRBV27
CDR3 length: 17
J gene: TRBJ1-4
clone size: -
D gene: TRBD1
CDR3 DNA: TGTGCCAGCAGTCCTCGGACAGGGACTGGGAGTAATGAAAAACTGTTTTTT
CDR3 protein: CASSPRTGTGSNEKLFF

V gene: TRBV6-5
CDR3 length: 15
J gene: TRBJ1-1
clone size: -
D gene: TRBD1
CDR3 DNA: TGTGCCAGCAGTTACTCAGGGGGCATGGCCACTGAAGCTTTCTTT
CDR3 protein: CASSYSGGMATEAFF

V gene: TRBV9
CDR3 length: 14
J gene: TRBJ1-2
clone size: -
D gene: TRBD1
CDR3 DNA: TGTGCCAGCAGCGAGAAGACAGGGGATCAGGGCTACACCTTC
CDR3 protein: CASSEKTGDQGYTF

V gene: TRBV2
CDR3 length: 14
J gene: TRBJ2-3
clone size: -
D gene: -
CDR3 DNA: TGTGCCAGCAGTGAAGGGGGAGGCACAGATACGCAGTATTTT
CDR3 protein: CASSEGGGTDTQYF

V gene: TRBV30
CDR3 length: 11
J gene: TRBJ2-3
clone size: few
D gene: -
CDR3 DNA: TGTGCCTGGAGTGTGTCAGATACGCAGTATTTT
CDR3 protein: CAWSVSDTQYF

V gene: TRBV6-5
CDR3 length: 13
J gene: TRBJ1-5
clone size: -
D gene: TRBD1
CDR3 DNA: TGTGCCAGCAGGAGACAGGGTTCTCAGCCCCAGCATTTT
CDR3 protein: CASRRQGSQPQHF

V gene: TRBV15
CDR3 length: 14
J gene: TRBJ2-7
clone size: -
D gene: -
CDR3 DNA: TGTGCCACCAGCAGAGATCGACTGGTCTACGAGCAGTACTTC
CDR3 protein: CATSRDRLVYEQYF

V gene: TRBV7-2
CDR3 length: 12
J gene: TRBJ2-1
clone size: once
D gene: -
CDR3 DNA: TGTGCCAGCAGCCCCAAGTACAATGAGCAGTTCTTC
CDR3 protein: CASSPKYNEQFF

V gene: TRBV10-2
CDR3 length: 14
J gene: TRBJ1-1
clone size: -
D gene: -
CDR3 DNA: TGCGCCAGCAGTGAGACACGAGGTAACACTGAAGCTTTCTTT
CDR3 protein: CASSETRGNTEAFF

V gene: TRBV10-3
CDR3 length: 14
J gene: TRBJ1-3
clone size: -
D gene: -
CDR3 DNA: TGTGCGTACCGCCCGGGGTTTTCTGGAAACACCATATATTTT
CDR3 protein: CAYRPGFSGNTIYF

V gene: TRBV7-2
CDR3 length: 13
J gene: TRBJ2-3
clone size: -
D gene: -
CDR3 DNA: TGTGCCAGCAGCTTAGCGGCTAGGGATACGCAGTATTTT
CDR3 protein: CASSLAARDTQYF

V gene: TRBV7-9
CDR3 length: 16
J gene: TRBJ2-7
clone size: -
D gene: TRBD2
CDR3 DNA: TGTGCCAGCAGCTTAGGCGGTACTAGCGGGAGCTACGAGCAGTACTTC
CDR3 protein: CASSLGGTSGSYEQYF

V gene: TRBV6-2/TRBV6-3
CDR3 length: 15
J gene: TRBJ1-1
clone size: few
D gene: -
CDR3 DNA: TGTGCCAGCAGTTACCAGTTTTTGGAGAACACTGAAGCTTTCTTT
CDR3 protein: CASSYQFLENTEAFF

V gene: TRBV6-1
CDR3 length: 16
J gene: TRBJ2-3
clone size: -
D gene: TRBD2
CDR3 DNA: TGTGCCAGCAGTGGGGGACTAGCGGGGAACCCAGATACGCAGTATTTT
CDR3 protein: CASSGGLAGNPDTQYF

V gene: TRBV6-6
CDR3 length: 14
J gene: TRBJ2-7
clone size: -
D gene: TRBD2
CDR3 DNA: TGTGCCAGCAGTCACCGGGACTATACCTACGAGCAGTACTTC
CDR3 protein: CASSHRDYTYEQYF

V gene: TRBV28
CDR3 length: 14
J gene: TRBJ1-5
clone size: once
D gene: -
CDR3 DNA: TGTGCCAGCAGTTTGGGGGGCCCGGGGCAGCCCCAGCATTTT
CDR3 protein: CASSLGGPGQPQHF

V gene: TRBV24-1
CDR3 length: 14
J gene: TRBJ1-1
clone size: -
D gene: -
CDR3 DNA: TGTGCCACCAGCGACAGCTCCATGAACACTGAAGCTTTCTTT
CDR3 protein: CATSDSSMNTEAFF

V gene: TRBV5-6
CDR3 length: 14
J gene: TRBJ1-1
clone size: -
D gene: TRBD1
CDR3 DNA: TGTGCCAGCAGCTCCTCAGGGGGTCGCACTGAAGCTTTCTTT
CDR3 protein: CASSSSGGRTEAFF

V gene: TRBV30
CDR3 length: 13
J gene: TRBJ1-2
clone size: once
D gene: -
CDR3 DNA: TGTGCCTGGAGTGTTGGGGGGGAGGACGGCTACACCTTC
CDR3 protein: CAWSVGGEDGYTF

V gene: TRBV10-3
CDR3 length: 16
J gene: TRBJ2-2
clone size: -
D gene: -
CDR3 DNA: TGTGCCATCAGTGAAGAGAGGGGGAGCAACACCGGGGAGCTGTTTTTT
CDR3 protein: CAISEERGSNTGELFF

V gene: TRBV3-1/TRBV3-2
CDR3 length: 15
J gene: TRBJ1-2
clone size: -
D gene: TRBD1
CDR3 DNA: TGTGCCAGCAGCCAAGAATGGACAGGGGGGGCTGGCTACACCTTC
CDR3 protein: CASSQEWTGGAGYTF